Listed below are T cell receptor beta chains from one sample, sequenced in a study of T cell repertoires in cytomegalovirus infection. Antigen specificity for these receptors is unknown. In TCRdb, the reads were re-called with MiXCR into one record per CDR3 protein. The sample has 800,000 to 950,000 distinct CDR3 sequences; approximately 29% are singletons. This material consisted of cultured CD8+ T cells from PBMCs, taken from culture after CMV antigen stimulation. All receptors come from a human donor in good health (CMV status not recorded). Some clones in this sample may be carry-over from other donors' samples. CDR3s include the opening cysteine and the closing phenylalanine or tryptophan. D genes are given only for firm matches. Only part of the rows carry a size: once, few, many, or a class if the clone is expanded.

j_call	d_call	v_call	clone_size	cdr3_length	cdr3_nt	cdr3_aa
TRBJ2-7	.	TRBV7-6	.	15	TGTGCTAGCAGCTCCTCTGACAGGGCGGGGGCCGAGCAGTACTTC	CASSSSDRAGAEQYF
TRBJ1-5	.	TRBV19	many	13	TGTGCCAGCAGCATAGGAGGAAATCAGCCCCAGCATTTT	CASSIGGNQPQHF
TRBJ1-6	.	TRBV19	.	18	TGTGCCAGTAGTATGCCCGGACAGACAAGCTCCTATAATTCACCCCTCCACTTT	CASSMPGQTSSYNSPLHF
TRBJ1-4	TRBD1	TRBV6-5	.	16	TGTTCCAGCAGTTACAAACCGGGACAGGGTGATGAAAAACTGTTTTTT	CSSSYKPGQGDEKLFF
TRBJ1-4	.	TRBV11-2	.	15	TGTGCCAGCAGCCCCGTGGGGGGGCGACATGAAAAACTGTTTTTT	CASSPVGGRHEKLFF
TRBJ1-5	.	TRBV7-9	.	15	TGTGCCAGCAGCTCTACAGAGAATAGCAATCAGCCCCAGCATTTT	CASSSTENSNQPQHF
TRBJ2-1	.	TRBV7-4	.	13	TGTGCCAACAGCTCGCCCCTTGGAAATGAGCAGTTCTTC	CANSSPLGNEQFF
TRBJ2-7	.	TRBV27	few	17	TGTGCCAGCAGCCTCTCCAGAAATAAGTCGCGCTCCTACGAGCAGTACTTC	CASSLSRNKSRSYEQYF
TRBJ2-2	.	TRBV7-2	.	23	TGTGCCAGCAGCCGACGTTTTGGGTCCGGTATAAGTACCTTTGGTGGGCCCGGCGGGGAGCTGTTTTTT	CASSRRFGSGISTFGGPGGELFF
TRBJ1-1	.	TRBV10-3	.	12	TGTGCCATCAGTGAGAAAAACACTGAAGCTTTCTTT	CAISEKNTEAFF
TRBJ1-5	.	TRBV7-2	many	13	TGTGCCAGCAGCCACAATAGCAATCAGCCCCAGCATTTT	CASSHNSNQPQHF
TRBJ2-2	TRBD1	TRBV28	.	15	TGTGCCAGCAATCACAGGGGGCGCAGCACCGGGGAGCTGTTTTTT	CASNHRGRSTGELFF
TRBJ2-1	.	TRBV6-2/TRBV6-3	.	16	TGTGCCAGCAGTTACATCGTGGGAATCTCCTACAATGAGCAGTTCTTC	CASSYIVGISYNEQFF
TRBJ1-2	.	TRBV27	few	11	TGTGCCAGCAGTGGGGGCCATGGCTACACCTTC	CASSGGHGYTF
TRBJ2-5	TRBD2	TRBV7-8	.	15	TGTGCCAGCAGCCCACCCGGGACTAGCCAAGAGACCCAGTACTTC	CASSPPGTSQETQYF
TRBJ2-1	.	TRBV10-3	few	15	TGTGCCATCAGGGAGGGGGGGCCAACCTACAATGAGCAGTTCTTC	CAIREGGPTYNEQFF
TRBJ1-2	.	TRBV5-1	.	15	TGCGCCAGCAGCTTGTTAGGCACAGTCGACTATGGCTACACCTTC	CASSLLGTVDYGYTF
TRBJ2-6	.	TRBV27	.	16	TGTACCAGCGCGAACCTGACGCCGACTGGGGCCAACGTCCTGACTTTC	CTSANLTPTGANVLTF
TRBJ2-3	.	TRBV25-1	.	11	TGTGCCAGCGGTCCCGCAGATACGCAGTATTTT	CASGPADTQYF
TRBJ1-5	.	TRBV19	once	17	TGTGCCAGTAGAATGGGGGCTGCGGGGGAATGGGATCAGCCCCAGCATTTT	CASRMGAAGEWDQPQHF
TRBJ1-6	.	TRBV19	many	14	TGTGCCAGTAGTATCTGGAGCGGGGGATCACCCCTCCACTTT	CASSIWSGGSPLHF
TRBJ2-3	TRBD2	TRBV6-5	.	17	TGTGCCAGCAGTTACTCGGTGACTAGCGAGAACACAGATACGCAGTATTTT	CASSYSVTSENTDTQYF
TRBJ2-2	TRBD2	TRBV5-1	few	17	TGCGCCAGCAGCACTAGCGGGGGCCCAATGAACACCGGGGAGCTGTTTTTT	CASSTSGGPMNTGELFF
TRBJ2-1	TRBD2	TRBV7-3	few	16	TGTGCCAGCAGCTGGGGACGGGGGGGCTCCTACAATGAGCAGTTCTTC	CASSWGRGGSYNEQFF
TRBJ2-5	.	TRBV2	few	12	TGTGCCAGCAGATCCACTACGGAGACCCAGTACTTC	CASRSTTETQYF
TRBJ2-1	.	TRBV4-1	few	12	TGCGCCAGCAGCCACAAAATCGATGAGCAGTTCTTC	CASSHKIDEQFF
TRBJ1-6	.	TRBV27	few	11	TGTGCCATTGGATATAATTCACCCCTCCACTTT	CAIGYNSPLHF
TRBJ1-1	.	TRBV2	.	12	TGTGCCAGCAGTGGTCGGAGAAATGAAGCTTTCTTT	CASSGRRNEAFF
TRBJ2-1	TRBD1	TRBV4-3	few	17	TGCGCCAGCAGCCAAGATGATCTAGGGCAGGGGGAGCGTGAGCAGTTCTTC	CASSQDDLGQGEREQFF
TRBJ1-2	.	TRBV27	.	14	TGTGCCAGCAGTTTAAAAGGGAATCACTATGGCTACACCTTC	CASSLKGNHYGYTF
TRBJ2-6	.	TRBV7-2	many	20	TGTGCCAGCAGCGTAGAACTCGGGACACGGGGAAGGGCAGGGGCCAACGTCCTGACTTTC	CASSVELGTRGRAGANVLTF
TRBJ2-5	.	TRBV7-9	.	14	TGTGCCAGCAGCCTTTCCCCTAGCCTGGAGACCCAGTACTTC	CASSLSPSLETQYF
TRBJ1-3	.	TRBV7-9	many	16	TGTGCCAGCAGCCGAAATATCCTAAGTTCTGGAAACACCATATATTTT	CASSRNILSSGNTIYF
TRBJ2-1	TRBD2	TRBV4-1	few	15	TGCGCCAGCAGCCAAGTGGGAGGGATCTACAATGAGCAGTTCTTC	CASSQVGGIYNEQFF
TRBJ1-2	.	TRBV29-1	few	13	TGCAGCGTTGAGGCTACAGTGGTTTATGGCTACACCTTC	CSVEATVVYGYTF
TRBJ1-4	TRBD1	TRBV2	few	14	TGTGCCAGCGAGGGACAGGGTACTCCTGAAAAACTGTTTTTT	CASEGQGTPEKLFF
TRBJ1-2	.	TRBV7-9	few	14	TGTGCCAGCAGCTTAACAACAGGGTTGGACGGCTACACCTTC	CASSLTTGLDGYTF
TRBJ1-2	TRBD1	TRBV27	few	16	TGTGCCAGCAGTCGGAAGACAGGGGGGATGTACTATGGCTACACCTTC	CASSRKTGGMYYGYTF
TRBJ2-2	.	TRBV6-5	.	17	TGTGCCAGCAGTTACCTCGTAGGAGTCCGGTCCACCGGGGAGCTGTTTTTT	CASSYLVGVRSTGELFF
TRBJ2-5	TRBD1	TRBV7-9	few	15	TGTGCCAGCAGCTCCACTGACAGGGAGAGGGAGACCCAGTACTTC	CASSSTDRERETQYF
TRBJ2-1	.	TRBV12-3/TRBV12-4	many	12	TGTGCCAGCACCATACTAGTTAATGAGCAGTTCTTC	CASTILVNEQFF
TRBJ2-5	.	TRBV18	few	16	TGTGCCAGCTCACCACCGTACTTAGATTTTCGGGAGACCCAGTACTTC	CASSPPYLDFRETQYF
TRBJ2-1	.	TRBV20-1	.	15	TGCAGTGCTAGAGATGGCGGGGGCCAGGGGAATGAGCAGTTCTTC	CSARDGGGQGNEQFF
TRBJ2-1	.	TRBV12-5	.	13	TGTGCTAGTGGTTTGATACCCCCCGACGGCCTGTTCTTC	CASGLIPPDGLFF
TRBJ2-3	.	TRBV2	.	10	TGTGCCAGCACGGGTAGGAAGCAGTATTTT	CASTGRKQYF
TRBJ1-2	.	TRBV10-3	.	14	TGTGCCATCAGTGAGATGGCGGACGGAAGGGGCTACACCTTC	CAISEMADGRGYTF
TRBJ2-1	TRBD1	TRBV12-3/TRBV12-4	.	15	TGTGCCAGCAGTCAACCCGGGACAGGGTACAATGAGCAGTTCTTC	CASSQPGTGYNEQFF
TRBJ1-3	TRBD1	TRBV19	.	19	TGTGCCACGGCCCCACGGGACAGCTTCTATTCTTCCTCTGGAAACACCATATATTTT	CATAPRDSFYSSSGNTIYF
TRBJ2-2	TRBD1	TRBV11-1	few	15	TGTGCCAGCAGCTTAGCGAGGGACAGCACCGGGGAGCTGTTTTTT	CASSLARDSTGELFF
TRBJ1-1	TRBD1	TRBV6-1	.	15	TGTGCCAGCAGTGAACGGGGACAGGGAGAGGTTGAAGCTTTCTTT	CASSERGQGEVEAFF
TRBJ2-7	.	TRBV13	.	15	TGTGCCAGCAGCTTAGGGGCAGAGAACGTATACGAGCAGTACTTC	CASSLGAENVYEQYF
TRBJ2-5	.	TRBV4-3	few	15	TGCGCCAGCAGCCAAGATAAAGGGTCCCAAGAGACCCAGTACTTC	CASSQDKGSQETQYF
TRBJ1-2	.	TRBV2	.	15	TGTGCCAGCATAAGGGCGACAGCCGCTAACTATGGCTACACCTTC	CASIRATAANYGYTF
TRBJ2-1	.	TRBV6-1	.	15	TGTGCCAGCACTAACAGGGAGGGGAGAGGGACGGAGCAGTTCTTC	CASTNREGRGTEQFF
TRBJ2-7	.	TRBV5-6	.	12	TGTGCCAGCAGCGAGGGGACACTCGAGCAGTACTTC	CASSEGTLEQYF
TRBJ2-3	TRBD1	TRBV5-5	.	17	TGTGCCAGCAGCCACGCCAGGACAGGGGTTTTCACAGATACGCAGTATTTT	CASSHARTGVFTDTQYF
TRBJ2-1	TRBD1	TRBV12-5	.	13	TGTGCTAGTGGTTTCTCAGACAGGGAAGAGCAGTTCTTC	CASGFSDREEQFF
TRBJ2-1	.	TRBV6-5	.	16	TGTGCCAGCAGCCAAAGGTGGCCCGCAGTTTACAATGAGCAGTTCTTC	CASSQRWPAVYNEQFF
TRBJ1-1	.	TRBV19	.	17	TGTGCCACTAGGCCGGTTGGGGGGCGAGTATCGAACACTGAAGCTTTCTTT	CATRPVGGRVSNTEAFF
TRBJ2-3	TRBD1	TRBV20-1	.	16	TGCAGTGCTCCGGACAGGGAAAACCCTAGCACAGATACGCAGTATTTT	CSAPDRENPSTDTQYF